This is a list of T cell receptor beta chains from one sample in a study of control samples from healthy donors and cancer patients. The method was immunoSEQ multiplex PCR; TCRdb's version includes in-frame clones alone and lacks a portion of them. The table records fewer than 200,000 clones, 90% to 95% of them present only once. The sequenced sample was blood. All receptors come from a man aged 25-45 years in good health. Both conserved end residues are part of each CDR3. Each record gives: J gene, D gene, V gene, clone size, CDR3 DNA, CDR3 protein. D genes are given only for firm matches. The size of a clone is reported for some rows only, either as once, few or many, or as a class for expanded clones.

>TRBJ2-1|-|TRBV5-1|-
TGCGCCAGCTCCAAGAGGCCCGGGCCCTCCTACAATGAGCAGTTCTTC
CASSKRPGPSYNEQFF
>TRBJ2-5|-|TRBV4-1|-
TGCGCCAGCAGCCAAGATTCGGGGGGCGGCCAGTACTTC
CASSQDSGGGQYF
>TRBJ1-1|TRBD1|TRBV12-3/TRBV12-4|-
TGTGCCAGCAGACTGACAGGGGGCACTGAAGCTTTCTTT
CASRLTGGTEAFF
>TRBJ2-7|-|TRBV2|-
TGTGCCAGCAGGGCCCGGGAGTCCTACGAGCAGTACTTC
CASRARESYEQYF
>TRBJ1-2|-|TRBV27|-
TGTGCCAGCAGCCCCTGGGGGTATGGCTACACCTTC
CASSPWGYGYTF
>TRBJ2-7|-|TRBV5-4|-
TGTGCCAGCAGCTTAGAGGCTTCACGCTCCTACGAGCAGTACTTC
CASSLEASRSYEQYF
>TRBJ2-7|-|TRBV5-4|few
TGTGCCAGCAGCTTGGAAGGGATCTCCTACGAGCAGTACTTC
CASSLEGISYEQYF
>TRBJ1-2|-|TRBV6-5|once
TGTGCCAGCAGCGTGATCTATGGCTACACCTTC
CASSVIYGYTF
>TRBJ1-6|-|TRBV6-5|-
TGTGCCAGCAGCGACGGCTCCTATAATTCACCCCTCCACTTT
CASSDGSYNSPLHF
>TRBJ2-1|-|TRBV28|-
TGTGCCAGCAGTTATAGGGAGTACAATGAGCAGTTCTTC
CASSYREYNEQFF
>TRBJ1-1|-|TRBV6-5|-
TGTGCCAGTGGGGGGCTGGACACTGAAGCTTTCTTT
CASGGLDTEAFF
>TRBJ1-2|-|TRBV7-9|-
TGTGCCAGCAGCTCCAGTTCCTATGGCTACACCTTC
CASSSSSYGYTF
>TRBJ1-1|-|TRBV5-1|-
TGCGCCAGCAATGAGCCGAACACTGAAGCTTTCTTT
CASNEPNTEAFF
>TRBJ1-3|-|TRBV3-1/TRBV3-2|-
TGTGCCAGCAGCCCCAGGGTAAGCTCTGGAAACACCATATATTTT
CASSPRVSSGNTIYF
>TRBJ2-7|-|TRBV11-3|-
TGTGCCAGCAGCTTGGATGGGTATCACGAGCAGTACTTC
CASSLDGYHEQYF
>TRBJ2-1|-|TRBV3-1/TRBV3-2|-
TGTGCCAGCAGCCAAGGATCGGGGTCGGAGCAGTTCTTC
CASSQGSGSEQFF
>TRBJ2-2|-|TRBV18|-
TGTGCCAGCTCACAAGTGGACAGCACCGGGGAGCTGTTTTTT
CASSQVDSTGELFF
>TRBJ2-1|-|TRBV9|-
TGTGCCAGCAGCGTAGGAGGTACTCTATTCAATGAGCAGTTCTTC
CASSVGGTLFNEQFF
>TRBJ2-7|-|TRBV5-6|-
TGTGCCAGCAGCAAGGGATACGGAGCCTACGAGCAGTACTTC
CASSKGYGAYEQYF
>TRBJ1-2|-|TRBV2|-
TGTGCCAGCAGCGAACAGGCCCGGTGGCGGGGCTACACCTTC
CASSEQARWRGYTF
>TRBJ1-4|-|TRBV11-2|-
TGTGCCAGCAGCCTTTGGGAGGGTGAAAAACTGTTTTTT
CASSLWEGEKLFF
>TRBJ2-5|-|TRBV2|few
TGTGCCAGCACCCCGATAGAGACCCAGTACTTC
CASTPIETQYF
>TRBJ2-1|-|TRBV3-1/TRBV3-2|once
TGTGCCAGCAGTTTTCAGGCCCTCGAGCAGTTCTTC
CASSFQALEQFF
>TRBJ1-1|TRBD1|TRBV10-1|-
TGCGCCAGCAGTTATACCCGGGACAGGGGTCTCACTGAAGCTTTCTTT
CASSYTRDRGLTEAFF
>TRBJ2-3|-|TRBV6-2/TRBV6-3|-
TGTGCCAGCAGTTACTCGTCTTCGGGCCCCGATTCTAGCACAGATACGCAGTATTTT
CASSYSSSGPDSSTDTQYF
>TRBJ2-1|TRBD2|TRBV5-4|-
TGTGCCAGCAGCCCCGGACTAGCGGAACCTGGCCATGAGCAGTTCTTC
CASSPGLAEPGHEQFF
>TRBJ1-6|-|TRBV4-1|-
TGCGCCAGCAGCCAAGATGCGGGCGGTGATAGCTCCTATAATTCACCCCTCCACTTT
CASSQDAGGDSSYNSPLHF
>TRBJ1-5|-|TRBV5-4|-
TGTGCCAGCAGCTTGGAAGGGGATAGCCAGCCCCAGCATTTT
CASSLEGDSQPQHF
>TRBJ2-2|-|TRBV11-2|-
TGTGCCAGCAGCTACGACCCAAACACCGGGGAGCTGTTTTTT
CASSYDPNTGELFF
>TRBJ1-4|-|TRBV15|-
TGTGCCACCAGCAGAGGACAGTTAGCAACTAATGAAAAACTGTTTTTT
CATSRGQLATNEKLFF
>TRBJ2-1|TRBD2|TRBV10-1|-
TGCGCCAGCAGTGACCCCGGGAGCGGGGGGATGAATGAGCAGTTCTTC
CASSDPGSGGMNEQFF
>TRBJ1-6|TRBD1|TRBV19|-
TGTGCCAGTGTCCGGGACAGGAATTCACCCCTCCACTTT
CASVRDRNSPLHF
>TRBJ1-1|-|TRBV11-3|-
TGTGCCAGCAGCTTACCAGGGGCTACTGAAGCTTTCTTT
CASSLPGATEAFF
>TRBJ1-1|TRBD1|TRBV5-6|-
TGTGCCAGCAGCTTGGTAGGGACAGGGGGCACTGAAGCTTTCTTT
CASSLVGTGGTEAFF
>TRBJ1-4|-|TRBV30|-
TGTGCCTTACGGACCCGGGGTATTGGGGTAGACGGCGAAAAACTGTTTTTT
CALRTRGIGVDGEKLFF
>TRBJ2-3|TRBD2|TRBV18|-
TGTGCCAGCTCACCGATGAGCGGGGTTAGCACAGATACGCAGTATTTT
CASSPMSGVSTDTQYF
>TRBJ1-1|TRBD1|TRBV7-9|-
TGTGCCAGCAGCTTAGCGACGGGACAGGGGGCCACTGAAGCTTTCTTT
CASSLATGQGATEAFF
>TRBJ2-2|TRBD2|TRBV6-4|-
TGTGCCAGCAGTTTACTAGCGGGAGCTACCGGGGAGCTGTTTTTT
CASSLLAGATGELFF
>TRBJ2-7|-|TRBV28|-
TGTGCCAGCAGTTTAGTGGGACTGGTCTCCTACGAGCAGTACTTC
CASSLVGLVSYEQYF
>TRBJ2-7|-|TRBV27|-
TGTGCCAGCATCTTAAGGCGGGCAAAAAGACCGCACTACGAGCAGTACTTC
CASILRRAKRPHYEQYF
>TRBJ2-5|TRBD2|TRBV6-1|-
TGTGCCAGCAGTGAAGCGGGACTAGCGGGAGTGCGGGAGACCCAGTACTTC
CASSEAGLAGVRETQYF
>TRBJ1-2|-|TRBV6-6|-
TGTGCCAGCAATACGGTCTCGACGGCGGTAAACTATGGCTACACCTTC
CASNTVSTAVNYGYTF
>TRBJ2-3|TRBD2|TRBV6-1|-
TGTGCCAGCAGTGAAGGGGTAGCGGGAGGGAGCACAGATACGCAGTATTTT
CASSEGVAGGSTDTQYF
>TRBJ1-1|-|TRBV6-2/TRBV6-3|-
TGTGCCAGCAGTTACAAGCGTACACTTCTGAACACTGAAGCTTTCTTT
CASSYKRTLLNTEAFF
>TRBJ1-5|-|TRBV19|-
TGTGCCAGTAGTAAAGAAGGACTCTGGAATCAGCCCCAGCATTTT
CASSKEGLWNQPQHF
>TRBJ1-1|-|TRBV5-5|-
TGTGCCAGCAGCTTGGTGGGGGACCCGAACACTGAAGCTTTCTTT
CASSLVGDPNTEAFF
>TRBJ1-4|-|TRBV19|-
TGTGCCAGTACCGTTAGCCTGGGTGAAAAACTGTTTTTT
CASTVSLGEKLFF